This T cell receptor (beta chain) originates from a study of blood T cells in healthy people across ages. This clonotype was seen only a few times. Its antigen is unidentified. General study points: Using unsorted PBMCs precluded a conclusive naive versus antigen-experienced comparison.

Germline V lookup: CDR1 DFQATT, CDR2 SNEGSKA (reference sequence). Trimming cost V 6 bases and J 2 bases, with 16 bases left between them. The CDR3 has 14 residues. Then a second PCR, running roughly 7 to 11 cycles, was carried out with a sample-barcoded 5' primer and a J-beta primer mix. Researchers report that a template-switch adaptor with 12 random nucleotides tagged each cDNA molecule. TCRdb re-called the 5' RACE reads through MiXCR, storing one row per CDR3 protein. The table includes fewer than 700,000 distinct CDR3 sequences, around 48% detected once. The authors drew roughly 9.8 milliliters of peripheral blood from each donor. Total RNA was extracted at no less than 5 micrograms per sample.

The specimen sequenced was blood. This clonotype was obtained from a man older than 75 in good health. The V and J genes are TRBV20-1 and TRBJ1-2; no firm D call. The CDR3: CSARTHTLNYGYTF. Here the CDR3 DNA reads TGCAGTGCCAGGACGCATACCCTAAACTATGGCTACACCTTC.